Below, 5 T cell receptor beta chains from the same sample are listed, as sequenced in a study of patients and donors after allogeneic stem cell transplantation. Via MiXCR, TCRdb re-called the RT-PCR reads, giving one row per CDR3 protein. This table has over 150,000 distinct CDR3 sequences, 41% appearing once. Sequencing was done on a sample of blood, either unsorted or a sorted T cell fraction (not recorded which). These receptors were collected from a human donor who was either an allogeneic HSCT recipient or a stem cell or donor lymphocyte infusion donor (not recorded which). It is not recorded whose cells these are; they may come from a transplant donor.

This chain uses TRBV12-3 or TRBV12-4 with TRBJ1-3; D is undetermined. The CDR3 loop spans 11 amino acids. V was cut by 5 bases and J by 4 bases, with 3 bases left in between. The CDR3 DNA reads TGTGCCAGCAGTCCCGGAAACACCATATATTTT. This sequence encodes CASSPGNTIYF.

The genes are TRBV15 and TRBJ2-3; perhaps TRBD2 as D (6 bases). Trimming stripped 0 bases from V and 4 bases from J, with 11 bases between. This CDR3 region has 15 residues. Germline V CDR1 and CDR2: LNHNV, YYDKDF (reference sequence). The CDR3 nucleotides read TGTGCCACCAGCAGAGAGGCGGGAATGCCAGATACGCAGTATTTT. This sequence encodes CATSREAGMPDTQYF.

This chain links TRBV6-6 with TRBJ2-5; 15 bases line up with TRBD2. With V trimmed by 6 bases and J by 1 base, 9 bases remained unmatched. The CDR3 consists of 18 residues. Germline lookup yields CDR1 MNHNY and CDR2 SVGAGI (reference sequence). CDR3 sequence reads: CASSSGLAGGPFQETQYF. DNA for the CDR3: TGTGCCAGCAGCTCGGGACTAGCGGGAGGCCCTTTCCAAGAGACCCAGTACTTC.

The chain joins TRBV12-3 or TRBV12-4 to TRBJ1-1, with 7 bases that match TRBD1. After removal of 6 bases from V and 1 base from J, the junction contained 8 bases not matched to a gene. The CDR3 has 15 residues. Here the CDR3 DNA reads TGTGCCAGCAGCCATACAGGGGCATGGAACACTGAAGCTTTCTTT. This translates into CASSHTGAWNTEAFF.

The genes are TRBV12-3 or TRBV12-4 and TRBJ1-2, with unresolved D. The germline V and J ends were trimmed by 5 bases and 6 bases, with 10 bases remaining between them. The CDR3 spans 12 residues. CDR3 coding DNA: TGTGCCAGCAGTAGAGGTTGGGATGGCTACACCTTC. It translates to CASSRGWDGYTF.